The sample holds many counts of the clone carrying this T cell receptor beta chain. The antigen is not known. The sample is drawn from a study of neurological immune-mediated disorders. V dropped 7 bases and J dropped 2 bases, with 15 bases sitting between them. The CDR3 has 13 residues. Germline V gene data show CDR1 as DFQATT and CDR2 as SNEGSKA (reference sequence). Study-level findings and limits: A possible signature was seen in one related-CDR3 cluster, into which phylogenetic grouping placed the repertoires of 18 of 34 multiple sclerosis patients.

TCRdb processed the 5' RACE reads anew with MiXCR; each CDR3 protein has one entry. The sample includes around 60,000 distinct CDR3 sequences, approximately 3.6% seen only once; the top ten take 6% to 9%. The sequence derives from a woman in her fifties or sixties with multiple sclerosis. Sequenced sample: PBMCs. The chain combines TRBV20-1 with TRBJ2-7; tentatively, D is TRBD2 (5 bases). The CDR3 DNA reads TGCAGTGTACCCCGGGATACAACCTACGAGCAGTACTTC. It is translated as CSVPRDTTYEQYF.